The 13 T cell receptor beta chains presented below share a single source sample, sequenced in a study of regulatory T cells in long-lasting Graves disease. Arm-PCR of CDR3 regions with iRepertoire HTBI primers generated TCR beta libraries. MiXCR, applied by TCRdb to the multiplex PCR reads, yields one record per CDR3 protein. The sample holds more than 300,000 distinct CDR3 sequences; roughly 16% are singletons and the top ten take around 21%. Time point: newly diagnosed GD, antithyroid drugs for less than 3 months. From RNA extracted from PBMCs, the TCR library was made. These data are also associated with another study on T cells in Graves' hyperthyroidism and ophthalmopathy.

Sequenced here: peripheral blood mononuclear cells (PBMCs), sampled at new diagnosis, from a patient treated with antithyroid drugs. The receptors were gathered from a woman between 18 and 29 years old with Graves disease.

This clonotype occurred many times. The chain has TRBV6-6 and TRBJ2-3; no definite D call. This CDR3 region has 13 residues. V lost 0 bases and J lost 9, with 10 bases in between. In germline, CDR1 is MNHNY, CDR2 SVGAGI (reference sequence). The chain's CDR3 is CASSYSTPPTQYF. CDR3 nucleotides: TGTGCCAGCAGTTACTCGACTCCCCCAACGCAGTATTTT.

There are many counts of this clonotype. The V and J genes are TRBV11-2 and TRBJ1-4, with D possibly TRBD1 on 6 matching bases. The ends were cut back, 2 bases at V and 5 bases at J, with 9 bases in the middle. This CDR3 spans 14 amino acids. Germline-derived CDR1 and CDR2 are SGHAT and FQNNGV. The CDR3 DNA reads TGTGCCAGCAGCTTAAGACAGGCCAATGAAAAACTGTTTTTT. It specifies CASSLRQANEKLFF.

The sample holds many counts of this clonotype. V gene TRBV5-1 combines with J gene TRBJ2-5, with D possibly TRBD2 on 6 matching bases. V was pared by 0 bases and J by 9 bases, with 12 bases between. CDR1 SGHRS and CDR2 YFSETQ come from the germline V gene. CDR3 length equals 13 residues. The CDR3 DNA sequence: TGCGCCAGCAGCTTGGGGGACTCCGCACCCCAGTACTTC. Amino acid sequence: CASSLGDSAPQYF.

The rearrangement joins TRBV19 to TRBJ1-2; 7 nucleotides agree with TRBD1. The germline V gene encodes CDR1 LNHDA and CDR2 SQIVND (reference sequence). V lost 5 bases and J lost 7; bases outside the gene matches: 10. The length of the CDR3 is 14 residues. CDR3 bases: TGTGCCAGTAGTGTCGACAGGGAAAGGGCTGGCTACACCTTC. Translated: CASSVDRERAGYTF.

The table lists this clonotype with many counts. V is TRBV20-1 and J is TRBJ2-2, with TRBD1 matching over 11 bases. In germline, CDR1 is DFQATT, CDR2 SNEGSKA (reference sequence). The J segment lost 3 bases and the V segment lost 5 bases, leaving 5 bases of the junction unmatched. The CDR3 length is 15 residues. This CDR3 is CSAGDRGKYTGELFF. In DNA form, the CDR3 reads TGCAGTGCTGGGGACAGGGGGAAGTACACCGGGGAGCTGTTTTTT.

The V gene is TRBV19, the J gene TRBJ1-4; 11 bases map to TRBD1. Germline lookup yields CDR1 LNHDA and CDR2 SQIVND (reference sequence). J gave up 7 bases and V 6 bases, and 4 bases lay outside the gene matches. The CDR3 has 14 amino acids. The CDR3 DNA sequence: TGTGCCAGTAGCGGGACAGGGGGGCGTGAAAAACTGTTTTTT. Residues: CASSGTGGREKLFF.

In nucleotides, the CDR3 is TGTGCCAGCAGCTCCGGACTGCATGAGCAGTTCTTC. Translating gives CASSSGLHEQFF. V gene TRBV7-9 combines with J gene TRBJ2-1, with D maybe TRBD2 (5 bases). The CDR3 is 12 amino acids. Germline V CDR1 and CDR2: SEHNR, FQNEAQ (reference sequence). The V end was cut by 4 bases, the J end by 8 bases, with 9 bases between.

The chain joins TRBV29-1 to TRBJ1-2, with 10 bases aligning to TRBD1. From germline, CDR1 is SQVTM and CDR2 ANQGSEA. V was pared by 8 bases and J by 2 bases, with 17 bases of the junction left unmatched. The CDR3 extends over 17 amino acids. In DNA form, the CDR3 reads TGCAGCTTATCCCGGGACAGGGGCCGGGGCAGCAACTATGGCTACACCTTC. This gives the protein CSLSRDRGRGSNYGYTF.

This clonotype was detected only a few times. In DNA, the CDR3 is TGTGCCAGTAGTAACCGACCCGGCCGGGTAAGATATAGCAATCAGCCCCAGCATTTT. It is translated as CASSNRPGRVRYSNQPQHF. The chain carries TRBV19 and TRBJ1-5; D is uncertain. The CDR3 has 19 residues. Trimming cost V 4 bases and J 0 bases, with 22 bases left between them. Germline-derived CDR1 and CDR2 are LNHDA and SQIVND (reference sequence).

The rearrangement joins TRBV19 to TRBJ2-1, with 10 bases that match TRBD1. J gave up 7 bases and V 6 bases, and 15 bases lay outside the gene matches. The CDR3 spans 17 residues. Germline V gives CDR1 LNHDA, CDR2 SQIVND (reference sequence). The CDR3 sequence is CASRETGGSSTGNEQFF. The CDR3 region has the DNA TGTGCCAGTAGGGAGACAGGGGGCTCGTCGACTGGGAATGAGCAGTTCTTC.

The V and J genes are TRBV20-1 and TRBJ2-7, with D maybe TRBD2 (5 bases). The CDR3 is 16 residues long. Germline CDR1 DFQATT, CDR2 SNEGSKA (reference sequence). V was pared by 1 base and J by 6 bases, with 22 bases between. The CDR3 loop is CSARGTRGPQSSEQYF. Here the CDR3 DNA reads TGCAGTGCTAGAGGTACCCGGGGTCCCCAATCGTCCGAGCAGTACTTC.

This clonotype appeared a few times. J is TRBJ2-3 and V is TRBV12-3 or TRBV12-4; maybe TRBD2 (7 bases). The CDR3 has 17 amino acids. V lost 5 bases and J 1 base, leaving 19 bases between the germline ends. The CDR3 here is CASSRIVGGGGTDTQYF. In DNA, the CDR3 is TGTGCCAGCAGTCGGATAGTGGGGGGGGGCGGCACAGATACGCAGTATTTT.

The V and J genes are TRBV7-3 and TRBJ2-7, with D perhaps being TRBD1 or TRBD2 (5 bases each). Per germline, CDR1 SGHTA and CDR2 FQGTGA. The length of the CDR3 is 16 residues. The V and J ends lost 2 bases and 6 bases respectively, with 20 bases between them. The CDR3 nucleotides read TGTGCCAGCAGCTTAGGGGCCGGAGGCAGAAGCAGCGAGCAGTACTTC. Its translation is CASSLGAGGRSSEQYF.